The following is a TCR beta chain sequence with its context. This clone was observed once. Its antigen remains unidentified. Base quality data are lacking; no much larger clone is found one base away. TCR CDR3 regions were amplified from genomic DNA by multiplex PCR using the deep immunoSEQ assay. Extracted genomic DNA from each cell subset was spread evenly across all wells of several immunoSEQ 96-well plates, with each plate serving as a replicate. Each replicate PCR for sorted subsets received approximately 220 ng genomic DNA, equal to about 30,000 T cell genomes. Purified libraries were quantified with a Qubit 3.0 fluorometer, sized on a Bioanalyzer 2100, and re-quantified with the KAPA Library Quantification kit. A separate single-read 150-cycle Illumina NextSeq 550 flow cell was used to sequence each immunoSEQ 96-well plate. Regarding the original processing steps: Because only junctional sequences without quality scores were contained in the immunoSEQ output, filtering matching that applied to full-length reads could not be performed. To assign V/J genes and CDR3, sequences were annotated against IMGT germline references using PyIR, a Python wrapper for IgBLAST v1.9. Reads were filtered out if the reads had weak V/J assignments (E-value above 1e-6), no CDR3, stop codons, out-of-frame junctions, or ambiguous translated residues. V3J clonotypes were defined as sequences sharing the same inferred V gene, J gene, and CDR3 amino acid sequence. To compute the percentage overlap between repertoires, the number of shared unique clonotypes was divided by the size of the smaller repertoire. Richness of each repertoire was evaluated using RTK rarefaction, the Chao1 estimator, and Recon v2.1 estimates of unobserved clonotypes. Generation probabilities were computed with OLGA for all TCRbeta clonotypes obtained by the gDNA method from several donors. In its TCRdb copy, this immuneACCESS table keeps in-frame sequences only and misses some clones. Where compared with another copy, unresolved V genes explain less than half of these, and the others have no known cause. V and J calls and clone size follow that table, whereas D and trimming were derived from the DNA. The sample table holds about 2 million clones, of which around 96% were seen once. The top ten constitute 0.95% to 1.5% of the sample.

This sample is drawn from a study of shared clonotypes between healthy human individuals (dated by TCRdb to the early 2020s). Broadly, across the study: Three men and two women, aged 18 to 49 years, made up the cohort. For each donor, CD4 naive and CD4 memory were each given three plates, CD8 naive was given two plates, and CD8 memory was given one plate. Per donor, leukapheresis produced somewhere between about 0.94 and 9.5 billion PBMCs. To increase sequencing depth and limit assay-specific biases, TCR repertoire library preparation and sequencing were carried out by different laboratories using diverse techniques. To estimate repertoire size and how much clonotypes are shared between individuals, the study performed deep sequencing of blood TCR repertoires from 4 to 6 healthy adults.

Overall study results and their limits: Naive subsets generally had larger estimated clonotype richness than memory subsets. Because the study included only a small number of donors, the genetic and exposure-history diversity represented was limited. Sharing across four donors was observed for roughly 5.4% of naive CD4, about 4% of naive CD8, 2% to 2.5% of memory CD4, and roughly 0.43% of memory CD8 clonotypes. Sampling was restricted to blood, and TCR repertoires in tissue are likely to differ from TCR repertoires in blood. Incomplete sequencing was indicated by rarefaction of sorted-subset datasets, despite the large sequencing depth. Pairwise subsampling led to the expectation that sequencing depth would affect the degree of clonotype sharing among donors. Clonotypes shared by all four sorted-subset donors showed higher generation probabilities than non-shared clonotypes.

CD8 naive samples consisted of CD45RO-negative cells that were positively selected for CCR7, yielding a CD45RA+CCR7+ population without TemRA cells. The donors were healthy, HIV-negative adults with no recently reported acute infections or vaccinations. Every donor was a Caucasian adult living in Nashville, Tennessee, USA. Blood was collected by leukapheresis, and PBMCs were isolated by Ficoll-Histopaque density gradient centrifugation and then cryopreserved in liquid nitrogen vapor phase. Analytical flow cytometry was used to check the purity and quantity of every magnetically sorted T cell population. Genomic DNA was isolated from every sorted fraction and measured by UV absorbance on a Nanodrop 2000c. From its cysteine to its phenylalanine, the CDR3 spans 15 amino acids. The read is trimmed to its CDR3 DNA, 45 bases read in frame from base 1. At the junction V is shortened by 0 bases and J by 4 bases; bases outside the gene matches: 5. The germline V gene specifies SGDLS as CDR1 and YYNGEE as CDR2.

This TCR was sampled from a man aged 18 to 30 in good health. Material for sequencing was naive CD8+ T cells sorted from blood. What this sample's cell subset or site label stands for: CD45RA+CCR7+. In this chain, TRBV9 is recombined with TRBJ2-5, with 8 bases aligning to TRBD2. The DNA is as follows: TGTGCCAGCAGCGTAGGCGGGGGGTCCGGAGAGACCCAGTACTTC. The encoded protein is CASSVGGGSGETQYF. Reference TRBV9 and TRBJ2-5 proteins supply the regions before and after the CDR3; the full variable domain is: DSGVTQTPKHLITATGQRVTLRCSPRSGDLSVYWYQQSLDQGLQFLIQYYNGEERAKGNILERFSAQQFPDLHSELNLSSLELGDSALYFCASSVGGGSGETQYFGPGTRLLVL.